These 26 T cell receptor beta chains share one sample of origin, sequenced in a study of CD8+CD57+ T cells in acquired aplastic anemia (dated 2018 in TCRdb). TCRdb shows the sequencer as Illumina HiSeq 2000. Genomic DNA served as template for TCR beta VDJ combination and CDR3 sequence profiling. TCRdb reprocessed the public reads (quality trimming at Q25 with fastp, clone calling with MiXCR) and kept in-frame beta chains. Rows are unified per CDR3 protein, each entry keeping the most common DNA and genes. For this sample there are roughly 250,000 distinct CDR3 sequences; 82% appear just once. The ten largest clonotypes hold 40% to 55% of the sample. Patients chosen for sequencing had shown expansion of CD8+CD57+ cells by flow cytometry. Sequenced input: sorted CD4+, CD8+, or CD8+CD57+ T cells (not recorded which) from PBMCs. The receptors derive from a human donor with aplastic anemia.

The V call is TRBV24-1, the J call TRBJ2-1; D is possibly TRBD2 (5 bases). V was cut by 9 bases and J by 11 bases, with 22 bases left in between. CDR3 length: 14 residues. Per germline, CDR1 KGHDR and CDR2 SFDVKD. The CDR3 coding sequence is TGTGCCACCGGCACTACCGGAGGTACCGATAAGCAGTTCTTC. Protein sequence: CATGTTGGTDKQFF.

The genes are TRBV5-4 and TRBJ1-2; 8 nucleotides match TRBD1. V lost 2 bases and J lost 4; bases outside the gene matches: 7. The germline V gene encodes CDR1 SGHNT and CDR2 YYREEE (reference sequence). This CDR3 contains 15 residues. The CDR3 region is CASSFTSTGGYGYTF. The CDR3 DNA reads TGTGCCAGCAGCTTTACTAGCACAGGGGGCTATGGCTACACCTTC.

Comment on this clonotype: The missing conserved phenylalanine or tryptophan at the end of this CDR3 makes a read error likely. This rearrangement joins TRBV7-3 to TRBJ2-4; D remains unclear. The CDR3 runs to 12 residues. V lost 6 bases and J 13 bases, leaving 16 bases between the germline ends. Germline V gives CDR1 SGHTA, CDR2 FQGTGA. The CDR3: CASRGAGNLQYL. The DNA for the CDR3 is TGTGCCAGCAGAGGAGCTGGGAATCTCCAGTACCTC.

This clonotype was seen only once. This chain uses TRBV5-4 with TRBJ2-3, with no clear D. V was pared by 3 bases and J by 3 bases, with 8 bases between. Germline lookup yields CDR1 SGHNT and CDR2 YYREEE (reference sequence). The CDR3 covers 13 residues. CDR3 region: CASSSLGTDTQYF. The CDR3 bases are TGTGCCAGCAGCTCATTGGGGACAGATACGCAGTATTTT.

The chain links TRBV15 to TRBJ2-1; D remains unclear. V gave up 9 bases and J gave up 5 bases, with 20 bases separating them. Germline CDR1 LNHNV, CDR2 YYDKDF (reference sequence). The length of the CDR3 is 15 residues. The CDR3 region has the DNA TGTGCCACTAGTATAGCCGGCGGATCCGACAATGAGCAGTTCTTC. This translates into CATSIAGGSDNEQFF.

Concerning this clonotype itself: The conserved final phenylalanine or tryptophan is absent from the CDR3, which likely points to a read error. The DNA is omitted, as the CDR3 cannot be located on it reliably, and the CDR3 follows TCRdb's listing. This chain's CDR3 is CASSDQRNGGRDE. The rearrangement links TRBV7-9 to TRBJ2-7; the tabulated D call, TRBD1, remains unverified against the DNA. Per germline, CDR1 SEHNR and CDR2 FQNEAQ (reference sequence). The CDR3 contains 13 residues when both ends are counted.

V and J are TRBV7-2 and TRBJ1-2, with TRBD1 matching over 7 bases. CDR1 is SGHTA, CDR2 FQGNSA, per germline. The CDR3 consists of 16 residues. V lost 2 bases, J lost 10 bases, and 16 bases stayed unmatched. CDR3 sequence (DNA): TGTGCCAGCAGCTTACGACAGGGTTATCTCCGCTACACCTACACCTTC. Translated, it gives CASSLRQGYLRYTYTF.

Concerning this clonotype itself: Germline and junction disagree at one end, which may indicate a read error. The CDR3 here is CASTLRRGAACGNTF. The CDR3 DNA follows: TGTGCCAGCACCCTAAGAAGGGGCGCCGCTTGTGGCAACACCTTC. V and J are TRBV7-6 and TRBJ1-2; D possibly corresponds to TRBD1 (5 bases). Germline CDR1 and CDR2: SGHVS and FNYEAQ. This CDR3 has 15 amino acids. The complete variable domain, with remaining parts taken from reference TRBV7-6 and TRBJ1-2, reads GAGVSQSPRYKVTKRGQDVALRCDPISGHVSLYWYRQALGQGPEFLTYFNYEAQQDKSGLPNDRFSAERPEGSISTLTIQRTEQRDSAMYRCASTLRRGAACGNTFGSGTRLTVV.

This chain joins TRBV25-1 and TRBJ2-3; TRBD2 matches 9 bases. The junction had 8 bases not matched to a gene; V was cut back by 4 bases and J by 6 bases. The CDR3 consists of 15 residues. Germline V lookup: CDR1 MGHDK, CDR2 SYGVNS. DNA for the CDR3: TGTGCCAGCAGTGCCCTGGCGGGGGGGGGTGATACGCAGTATTTT. Translation gives CASSALAGGGDTQYF.

This clonotype has a count of ten or more. This sequence joins TRBV6-1 and TRBJ2-1; possibly TRBD2 for D (7 bases). Germline CDR1 is MNHNS and CDR2 is SASEGT. Trimming pared 2 bases from V and 8 bases from J, leaving 22 bases between. There are 17 residues in the CDR3. CDR3 DNA sequence: TGTGCCAGCAGTGAATCGGGGGGCGGAAACGGTCAGGATGAGCAGTTCTTC. Protein sequence: CASSESGGGNGQDEQFF.

Remarks on this clonotype: Sequence at one end of the junction differs from germline and may be a read error. The V call is TRBV7-3, the J call TRBJ1-6, with 8 positions matching TRBD1. Germline V CDR1 and CDR2: SGHTA, FQGTGA. This CDR3 comprises 14 residues. Written as DNA, the CDR3 is TGCGCCAGCAGCCTGGACAGGGTCCCCTCACCGGCCCACTTT. Translated, it gives CASSLDRVPSPAHF.

The chain has TRBV12-5 and TRBJ1-5, with D uncertain. V was clipped by 0 bases and J by 3 bases, with 15 bases between them. CDR1 is LGHNT and CDR2 is FRNRAP in the germline V gene. The CDR3 is 17 amino acids. CDR3 residues: CASGLVLSQSDNQPQHF. CDR3 in DNA: TGTGCTAGTGGTTTGGTACTGTCTCAGTCAGACAATCAGCCCCAGCATTTT.

The J gene is TRBJ2-7, the V gene TRBV7-8, with unresolved D. The CDR3 is 14 amino acids. Looked up from germline, CDR1 is SGHVS and CDR2 is FQNEAQ. The V and J ends lost 5 bases and 3 bases respectively, with 14 bases between them. The CDR3 coding sequence is TGTGCCAGCAGCCGAGGTGTGCCTGGCTACGAGCAGTACTTC. Translating it yields CASSRGVPGYEQYF.

V and J are TRBV13 and TRBJ1-5, with D unresolved. This CDR3 contains 15 residues. V gave up 5 bases and J gave up 7 bases, with 18 bases separating them. The V gene's germline CDR1 is PRHDT and CDR2 FYEKMQ (reference sequence). The CDR3 DNA follows: TGTGCCAGCAGCGCACCGGGCCGTGGCTCCCAGCCCCAGCATTTT. Its protein product is CASSAPGRGSQPQHF.

This rearrangement joins TRBV7-8 to TRBJ1-4, with 8 bases lining up with TRBD1. CDR3 length equals 17 residues. Per the germline V gene, CDR1 is SGHVS and CDR2 is FQNEAQ. V lost 2 bases to trimming and J lost 6 bases; unmatched junction nucleotides: 11. The CDR3 DNA reads TGTGCCAGCAGCTTATCGAACAGGGGGTATGGAGATGAAAAACTGTTTTTT. Residues: CASSLSNRGYGDEKLFF. Full variable domain (missing parts from reference TRBV7-8 and TRBJ1-4): GAGVSQSPRYKVAKRGQDVALRCDPISGHVSLFWYQQALGQGPEFLTYFQNEAQLDKSGLPSDRFFAERPEGSVSTLKIQRTQQEDSAVYLCASSLSNRGYGDEKLFFGSGTQLSVL.

The chain joins TRBV7-2 to TRBJ2-1, with D perhaps TRBD2 (5 bases). This CDR3 is 16 amino acids long. V lost 5 bases, J lost 8 bases, and 22 bases lay in between. Germline V CDR1 and CDR2: SGHTA, FQGNSA. The CDR3 DNA reads as TGTGCCAGCAGCAATGGAAAGGGCGGGCAAAACGATGAGCAGTTCTTC. Translating it yields CASSNGKGGQNDEQFF. The complete variable domain, with remaining parts taken from reference TRBV7-2 and TRBJ2-1, reads GAGVSQSPSNKVTEKGKDVELRCDPISGHTALYWYRQSLGQGLEFLIYFQGNSAPDKSGLPSDRFSAERTGGSVSTLTIQRTQQEDSAVYLCASSNGKGGQNDEQFFGPGTRLTVL.

V usage is TRBV7-9 and J usage is TRBJ2-5; 7 bases are a match to TRBD2. CDR1 and CDR2 from the germline V gene are SEHNR and FQNEAQ (reference sequence). The length of the CDR3 is 15 residues. Trimming at V came to 4 bases and at J to 6 bases, leaving 11 bases not matched to a gene. The CDR3: CASSSGTNSVKTQYF. In DNA form, the CDR3 reads TGTGCCAGCAGCTCCGGGACTAACTCCGTGAAGACCCAGTACTTC.

With regard to this clonotype: One junction end does not reproduce the germline sequence, and a read error may be involved. The rearrangement joins TRBV9 to TRBJ2-7, with D unclear. CDR3 length: 13 residues. CDR1 is SGDLS and CDR2 is YYNGEE in the germline V gene. The CDR3 bases are TGTGCCAGCAGCTTAGCCCCAGAGAACCAGCAGTATTTC. It is translated as CASSLAPENQQYF.

This clonotype was counted between two and nine times. The V and J genes are TRBV29-1 and TRBJ2-3, with no clear D. Germline V gene sequence: CDR1 SQVTM, CDR2 ANQGSEA. V lost 4 bases and J 1 base, leaving 9 bases between the germline ends. The CDR3 is made up of 13 amino acids. The CDR3 loop reads CSVGMGGTDTQYF. Here the CDR3 DNA reads TGCAGCGTTGGAATGGGTGGCACAGATACGCAGTATTTT.

Note on this clonotype: A junction boundary mismatches the germline segment, possibly from a read error. The chain carries TRBV7-2 and TRBJ2-3; D assignment may be TRBD1 or TRBD2 (5 bases each). From germline, CDR1 is SGHTA and CDR2 FQGNSA. The CDR3 is made up of 13 amino acids. The CDR3 here is CASSFAGSATYCF. The CDR3 nucleotides are TGTGCCAGCAGCTTCGCAGGGAGCGCCACCTATTGTTTT.

On this clonotype itself: It is unclear where the CDR3 begins or ends on the DNA, so no DNA is shown, and the CDR3 is as TCRdb lists it. This chain connects TRBV11-3 to TRBJ1-1. CDR1 is SGHNT, CDR2 YENEEA, per germline. The CDR3 has 21 amino acids, counting both end residues. CDR3 residues: CASSFYICSARGRRLNTEAFF.

The rearrangement links TRBV20-1 to TRBJ1-1; TRBD1 might be the D (5 bases). The V and J ends lost 2 bases and 10 bases respectively, with 14 bases between them. The germline CDR1 and CDR2 sequences are DFQATT and SNEGSKA (reference sequence). The CDR3 spans 12 residues. CDR3 DNA: TGCAGTGCTAGAAATCGGGGCGATGTAGCTTTCTTT. It encodes CSARNRGDVAFF.

The chain couples TRBV5-4 to TRBJ2-7, with D possibly being TRBD2 (6 bases). The ends were cut back, 8 bases at V and 6 bases at J, with 27 bases in the middle. From germline, CDR1 is SGHNT and CDR2 YYREEE (reference sequence). The CDR3 sequence is 16 residues long. DNA of the CDR3: TGTGCCAGTAGTATACCGGGGGAGGCGAACCTGGCCGAGCAGTACGTC. Its translation: CASSIPGEANLAEQYV.

The chain couples TRBV7-8 to TRBJ1-1, with TRBD1 matching 7 bases. Germline CDR1 is SGHVS and CDR2 is FQNEAQ. This CDR3 contains 16 residues. V dropped 3 bases and J dropped 11; count of bases not matched to a gene: 18. The CDR3 nucleotides read TGTGCCAGCAGCTTTAATCCAGACGGGACAGCCCTTGCCGCTTTCTTT. Amino acid sequence: CASSFNPDGTALAAFF.

This clonotype was detected a few times. This sequence joins TRBV7-3 and TRBJ2-7, with D possibly matching TRBD1 (6 bases). The CDR3 has 18 residues. Germline-derived CDR1 and CDR2 are SGHTA and FQGTGA. V lost 7 bases and J 3 bases, leaving 28 bases between the germline ends. CDR3 residues: CASTRQANAVEHCYEQYV. The CDR3 nucleotides read TGTGCCAGCACCAGACAGGCCAACGCCGTTGAACACTGCTACGAGCAGTACGTC.

The chain links TRBV7-6 to TRBJ2-7, with D tentatively TRBD1 (5 bases). Germline V CDR1 and CDR2: SGHVS, FNYEAQ. The V and J ends lost 2 bases and 3 bases respectively, with 23 bases between them. The length of the CDR3 is 18 residues. CDR3 coding DNA: TGTGCCAGCAGCTTACCTCCTCAGGGCTTCGCTGGAAACTACGAGCAGTACGTC. It is translated as CASSLPPQGFAGNYEQYV.